The 24 T cell receptor beta chains presented below share a single source sample, sequenced in a study of shared clonotypes between healthy human individuals. Using immunoSEQ multiplex PCR, the repertoire was profiled, and TCRdb retains in-frame clones only, with some absent. Counted here are 2 million to 3 million clones, 93% occurring once; the ten biggest clones make up approximately 0.37%. The sample was naive CD4+ T cells from PBMCs. As for subset: CD45RA+ positively selected. Source of these receptors: a man younger than 35 in good health. Some clones in this sample may be carry-over from other donors' samples.

The J gene is TRBJ1-2, the V gene TRBV7-9; TRBD1 might be the D (5 bases). Germline V gene lookup returns CDR1 SEHNR and CDR2 FQNEAQ (reference sequence). This CDR3 spans 13 amino acids. The V gene lost 1 base and the J gene lost 4 bases, with 7 bases spanning the gap. The CDR3 nucleotides read TGTGCCAGCAGCTTAGGACAGTTCTATGGCTACACCTTC. Translated: CASSLGQFYGYTF.

The chain employs TRBV5-4 and TRBJ2-7; D gene unclear. This CDR3 region has 15 residues. Germline CDR1 SGHNT, CDR2 YYREEE (reference sequence). V gave up 3 bases and J gave up 0 bases, with 13 bases separating them. The CDR3: CASSSPRGTSYEQYF. The CDR3 DNA follows: TGTGCCAGCAGCTCTCCCCGAGGCACCTCCTACGAGCAGTACTTC.

The table lists this clone with a few counts. The gene calls are TRBV11-2 and TRBJ2-2, with D unresolved. Germline V gene sequence: CDR1 SGHAT, CDR2 FQNNGV. The CDR3 sequence is 11 residues long. V lost 4 bases and J lost 3, with 0 bases in between. CDR3 nucleotide sequence: TGTGCCAGCAGCTACACCGGGGAGCTGTTTTTT. This encodes CASSYTGELFF.

This chain connects TRBV18 to TRBJ1-2, with unresolved D. The CDR3 has 15 amino acids. Trimming took 3 bases from V and 2 from J, leaving 13 bases between them. Germline CDR1 is KGHSH and CDR2 is LQKENI. This CDR3 reads CASSPEAFNNYGYTF. CDR3 nucleotide sequence: TGTGCCAGCTCACCGGAGGCGTTTAACAACTATGGCTACACCTTC.

V is TRBV28 and J is TRBJ2-1; 9 bases are a match to TRBD2. Looked up from germline, CDR1 is MDHEN and CDR2 is SYDVKM. Losses at the gene ends were 5 bases for V and 4 bases for J; bases not matched to a gene: 9. CDR3 length: 16 amino acids. DNA of the CDR3: TGTGCCAGCAGTGTTCTTGCGGGAGGGCCTTACAATGAGCAGTTCTTC. As protein: CASSVLAGGPYNEQFF.

The chain joins TRBV6-1 to TRBJ2-3; D might be TRBD1 (6 bases). Trimming removed 11 bases from V and 2 bases from J, with 17 bases in between. The length of the CDR3 is 14 residues. The germline CDR1 and CDR2 sequences are MNHNS and SASEGT. The CDR3 reads CAVKQGMNTDTQYF. The DNA of the CDR3 is TGTGCCGTAAAGCAGGGGATGAACACAGATACGCAGTATTTT.

This clone appeared a single time. The gene calls are TRBV5-6 and TRBJ2-5, with TRBD2 matching 7 bases. The CDR3 has 15 residues. The junction had 7 bases not matched to a gene; V was cut back by 0 bases and J by 5 bases. Germline lookup yields CDR1 SGHDT and CDR2 YYEEEE. CDR3 residues: CASSLAGLGGETQYF. Written as DNA, the CDR3 is TGTGCCAGCAGCTTGGCCGGACTAGGTGGGGAGACCCAGTACTTC.

V usage is TRBV9 and J usage is TRBJ2-7; D not resolved. Deletions cut 0 bases from V and 5 bases from J, with 15 bases between. This CDR3 spans 15 amino acids. CDR1 SGDLS and CDR2 YYNGEE come from the germline V gene. The CDR3 reads CASSVGLGIPNEQYF. The DNA of the CDR3 is TGTGCCAGCAGCGTAGGATTGGGTATCCCCAACGAGCAGTACTTC. Based on the CDR3 plus reference TRBV9 and TRBJ2-7, the full variable domain is DSGVTQTPKHLITATGQRVTLRCSPRSGDLSVYWYQQSLDQGLQFLIQYYNGEERAKGNILERFSAQQFPDLHSELNLSSLELGDSALYFCASSVGLGIPNEQYFGPGTRLTVT.

The chain uses TRBV28 and TRBJ1-2, with 8 bases that match TRBD1. The CDR3 has 14 amino acids. V gave up 4 bases and J gave up 4 bases; unmatched junction bases: 5. The germline CDR1 and CDR2 sequences are MDHEN and SYDVKM. Here the CDR3 DNA reads TGTGCCAGCAGTTCCCCACAGGGGGGCTATGGCTACACCTTC. Its protein is CASSSPQGGYGYTF.

The table lists this clone with a few counts. The genes are TRBV30 and TRBJ1-1; TRBD1 aligns across 8 bases. Trimming removed 7 bases from V and 5 bases from J; junction bases left unmatched: 6. Germline V CDR1 and CDR2: GTSNPN, SVGIG (reference sequence). The CDR3 loop spans 12 amino acids. CDR3 DNA: TGTGCCTCCGACAGGGGCGGGACTGAAGCTTTCTTT. Amino acid sequence: CASDRGGTEAFF.

This chain links TRBV5-5 with TRBJ1-5, with D tentatively TRBD1 (5 bases). Germline V CDR1 and CDR2: SGHKS, YYEKEE (reference sequence). The V gene lost 5 bases and the J gene lost 1 base, with 13 bases spanning the gap. The CDR3 covers 15 residues. The CDR3 region has the DNA TGTGCCAGCAGACCGACAGCCTTCAGCAATCAGCCCCAGCATTTT. This gives the protein CASRPTAFSNQPQHF. Full variable domain (missing parts from reference TRBV5-5 and TRBJ1-5): DAGVTQSPTHLIKTRGQQVTLRCSPISGHKSVSWYQQVLGQGPQFIFQYYEKEERGRGNFPDRFSARQFPNYSSELNVNALLLGDSALYLCASRPTAFSNQPQHFGDGTRLSIL.

The chain has TRBV6-5 and TRBJ2-1; 9 nucleotides line up with TRBD1. Looked up from germline, CDR1 is MNHEY and CDR2 is SVGAGI. The CDR3 sequence is 13 residues long. The V segment lost 6 bases and the J segment 7 bases; nucleotides outside the gene matches: 4. The CDR3 loop is CASRAQGANEQFF. The CDR3, as DNA: TGTGCCAGCAGAGCACAGGGGGCGAATGAGCAGTTCTTC.

The chain employs TRBV2 and TRBJ2-2, with 7 bases that match TRBD1. Germline V lookup: CDR1 SNHLY, CDR2 FYNNEI. There are 15 residues in the CDR3. The V segment lost 5 bases and the J segment 1 base; nucleotides outside the gene matches: 4. CDR3 in amino acids: CASSSDRVNTGELFF. CDR3 nucleotide sequence: TGTGCCAGCAGTTCCGACAGGGTGAACACCGGGGAGCTGTTTTTT.

In DNA form, the CDR3 reads TGTGCCAGCCGGAAAGGGGGGAGTGCGGACCAGCAGTACTTC. Protein: CASRKGGSADQQYF. The chain uses TRBV7-2 and TRBJ2-7; D is possibly TRBD1 or TRBD2 (6 bases each). Germline CDR1 SGHTA, CDR2 FQGNSA. V was pared by 8 bases and J by 8 bases, with 22 bases between. The CDR3 has 14 residues.

The V gene is TRBV15, the J gene TRBJ1-4; D unresolved. Germline CDR1 reads LNHNV; CDR2 reads YYDKDF (reference sequence). V lost 1 base and J lost 2, with 11 bases in between. CDR3 length: 16 residues. The CDR3 region has the DNA TGTGCCACCAGCAGAGCACTCGGGTCGACTAATGAAAAACTGTTTTTT. Encoded protein: CATSRALGSTNEKLFF. Full variable domain (rest looked up from reference TRBV15 and TRBJ1-4): DAMVIQNPRYQVTQFGKPVTLSCSQTLNHNVMYWYQQKSSQAPKLLFHYYDKDFNNEADTPDNFQSRRPNTSFCFLDIRSPGLGDTAMYLCATSRALGSTNEKLFFGSGTQLSVL.

This chain joins TRBV5-1 and TRBJ2-7; TRBD2 agrees at 9 bases. Germline V gives CDR1 SGHRS, CDR2 YFSETQ. The V gene end was trimmed by 2 bases and the J gene end by 0 bases; junction bases not matched to a gene: 3. This CDR3 is 15 amino acids long. The CDR3 coding sequence is TGCGCCAGCAGCTTTGCTAGCGGGGCCTCCTACGAGCAGTACTTC. It codes for CASSFASGASYEQYF. The whole variable domain, remainder taken from reference TRBV5-1 and TRBJ2-7, is KAGVTQTPRYLIKTRGQQVTLSCSPISGHRSVSWYQQTPGQGLQFLFEYFSETQRNKGNFPGRFSGRQFSNSRSEMNVSTLELGDSALYLCASSFASGASYEQYFGPGTRLTVT.

The rearrangement links TRBV5-1 to TRBJ2-1; D might be TRBD1 or TRBD2, each matching 6 bases. CDR3 size: 17 residues. In germline, CDR1 is SGHRS, CDR2 YFSETQ. V gave up 2 bases and J gave up 0 bases, with 15 bases separating them. The CDR3 region has the DNA TGCGCCAGCAGCTTATGGATAGGGGGGAGCTCCTACAATGAGCAGTTCTTC. As protein: CASSLWIGGSSYNEQFF.

The chain recombines TRBV10-1 with TRBJ1-6, with D unresolved. This CDR3 is built from 14 residues. V was trimmed by 8 bases and J by 5 bases, leaving 13 bases between them. Germline CDR1 is WNHNN and CDR2 is SYGVQD (reference sequence). The CDR3 DNA follows: TGCGCCAGCCGCGATAACACGGATAATTCACCCCTCCACTTT. As protein: CASRDNTDNSPLHF.

The chain carries TRBV9 and TRBJ1-3; D unclear. CDR3 length equals 17 residues. The V end was cut by 3 bases, the J end by 2 bases, with 18 bases between. Germline CDR1 is SGDLS and CDR2 is YYNGEE. The CDR3 loop is CASSGEPQRYTGNTIYF. The CDR3, as DNA: TGTGCCAGCAGCGGAGAACCGCAGCGTTATACTGGAAACACCATATATTTT.

This clone appeared once. This chain links TRBV4-2 with TRBJ1-4, with a possible D match to TRBD1 (5 bases). The germline V and J ends were trimmed by 1 base and 5 bases, with 11 bases remaining between them. In germline, CDR1 is LGHNA, CDR2 YNFKEQ. This CDR3 contains 15 residues. In DNA, the CDR3 is TGTGCCAGCAGCCAAGTCTCAGGGCCCAATGAAAAACTGTTTTTT. This gives the protein CASSQVSGPNEKLFF.

The chain couples TRBV28 to TRBJ2-2, with TRBD1 as a possible D gene (6 bases). V lost 4 bases to trimming and J lost 2 bases, with 17 bases between them. The V gene's germline CDR1 is MDHEN and CDR2 SYDVKM. CDR3 size: 17 residues. CDR3 loop: CASSSLDRIKNTGELFF. The CDR3 DNA reads TGTGCCAGCAGTTCCCTGGACAGAATCAAAAACACCGGGGAGCTGTTTTTT. The entire variable domain, with the rest obtained from reference TRBV28 and TRBJ2-2, is as follows: DVKVTQSSRYLVKRTGEKVFLECVQDMDHENMFWYRQDPGLGLRLIYFSYDVKMKEKGDIPEGYSVSREKKERFSLILESASTNQTSMYLCASSSLDRIKNTGELFFGEGSRLTVL.

The chain combines TRBV19 with TRBJ1-5, with a weak D call TRBD1 (5 bases). Germline assignment: CDR1 LNHDA and CDR2 SQIVND (reference sequence). The ends were cut back, 3 bases at V and 5 bases at J, with 14 bases in the middle. The CDR3 spans 15 residues. CDR3 sequence (DNA): TGTGCCAGTAGTATCGCGGGTCGAGGGGATCAGCCCCAGCATTTT. This sequence encodes CASSIAGRGDQPQHF.

The genes are TRBV18 and TRBJ2-5; D gene uncertain. This CDR3 spans 12 amino acids. Trimming pared 4 bases from V and 4 bases from J, leaving 7 bases between. From germline, CDR1 is KGHSH and CDR2 LQKENI. The CDR3, as DNA: TGTGCCAGCTCACGAAGTATAGAGACCCAGTACTTC. Its protein product is CASSRSIETQYF.

The V and J genes are TRBV7-2 and TRBJ2-1, with D hard to call. The length of the CDR3 is 15 residues. V lost 5 bases and J lost 0, with 11 bases in between. Looked up from germline, CDR1 is SGHTA and CDR2 is FQGNSA. The CDR3 loop is CASSHPTSSYNEQFF. In DNA form, the CDR3 reads TGTGCCAGCAGCCATCCCACCAGCTCCTACAATGAGCAGTTCTTC.